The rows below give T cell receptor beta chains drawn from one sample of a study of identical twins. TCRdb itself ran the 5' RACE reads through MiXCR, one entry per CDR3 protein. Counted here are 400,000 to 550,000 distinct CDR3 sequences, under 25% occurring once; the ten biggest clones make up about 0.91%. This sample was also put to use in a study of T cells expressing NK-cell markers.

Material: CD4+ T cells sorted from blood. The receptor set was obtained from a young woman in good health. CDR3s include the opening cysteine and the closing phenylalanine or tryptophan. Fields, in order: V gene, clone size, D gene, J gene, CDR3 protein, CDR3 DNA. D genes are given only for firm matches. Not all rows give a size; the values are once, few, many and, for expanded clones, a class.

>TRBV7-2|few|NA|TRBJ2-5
CASSPFSRGQETQYF
TGTGCCAGCAGCCCCTTTTCCCGGGGGCAAGAGACCCAGTACTTC
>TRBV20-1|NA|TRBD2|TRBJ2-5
CSASRASGGLETQYF
TGCAGTGCTAGTCGGGCTAGCGGGGGCCTAGAGACCCAGTACTTC
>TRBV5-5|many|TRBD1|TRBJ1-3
CASSFVTGVNTIYF
TGTGCCAGCAGCTTCGTGACAGGGGTAAACACCATATATTTT
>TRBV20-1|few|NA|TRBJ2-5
CSAPRGGETQYF
TGCAGTGCCCCCAGGGGGGGAGAGACCCAGTACTTC
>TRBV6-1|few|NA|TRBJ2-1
CASSPTGTGREQFF
TGTGCCAGCAGCCCAACCGGGACGGGTCGTGAGCAGTTCTTC
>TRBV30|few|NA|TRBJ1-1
CAWERDKNTEAFF
TGTGCCTGGGAGCGGGACAAGAACACTGAAGCTTTCTTT
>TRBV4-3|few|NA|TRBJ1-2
CASSQGPRGDYGYTF
TGCGCCAGCAGCCAGGGCCCCCGGGGCGACTATGGCTACACCTTC
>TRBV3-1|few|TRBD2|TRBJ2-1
CASSPRSLASWRGDLYNEQFF
TGTGCCAGCAGTCCAAGATCCCTGGCCAGCTGGCGGGGGGATTTATACAATGAGCAGTTCTTC
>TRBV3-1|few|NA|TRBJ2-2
CASSPPGRPSDRELFF
TGTGCCAGCAGCCCGCCCGGGCGGCCATCCGATCGGGAGCTGTTTTTT
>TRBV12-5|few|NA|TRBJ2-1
CASGLLQGVYNEQFF
TGTGCTAGTGGTTTGCTACAAGGGGTCTACAATGAGCAGTTCTTC
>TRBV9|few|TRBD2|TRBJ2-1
CASSLRAGGPINEQFF
TGTGCCAGCAGCTTACGAGCGGGAGGGCCTATAAATGAGCAGTTCTTC
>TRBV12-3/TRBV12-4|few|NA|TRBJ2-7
CASSLWGSSYEQYF
TGTGCCAGCAGTTTATGGGGCTCGAGCTACGAGCAGTACTTC
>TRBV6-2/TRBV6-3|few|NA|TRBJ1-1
CASNEYGRAEAFF
TGTGCCAGCAACGAGTACGGGCGGGCTGAAGCTTTCTTT
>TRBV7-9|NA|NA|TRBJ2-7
CASSLALPGLSEQYF
TGTGCCAGCAGCTTAGCACTTCCAGGCCTCTCCGAGCAGTACTTC
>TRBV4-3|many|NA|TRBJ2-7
CASSPPRSYISYEQYF
TGCGCCAGCAGTCCCCCCCGGTCTTACATATCCTACGAGCAGTACTTC
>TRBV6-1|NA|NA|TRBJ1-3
CASRIQGNTIYF
TGTGCCAGCAGAATACAGGGAAACACCATATATTTT
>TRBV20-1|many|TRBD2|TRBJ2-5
CSASKLAGGQETQYF
TGCAGTGCTAGCAAACTAGCGGGGGGGCAAGAGACCCAGTACTTC
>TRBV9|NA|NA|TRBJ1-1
CASSVAGDGSTEAFF
TGTGCCAGCAGCGTAGCAGGGGATGGGAGCACTGAAGCTTTCTTT
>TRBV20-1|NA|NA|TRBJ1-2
CSAEGRRGGYTF
TGCAGTGCTGAGGGGCGCAGAGGTGGCTACACCTTC
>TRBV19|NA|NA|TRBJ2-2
CASRVGNTGELFF
TGTGCCAGTAGGGTGGGTAACACCGGGGAGCTGTTTTTT
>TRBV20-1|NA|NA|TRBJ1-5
CSARLGDQPQHF
TGCAGTGCTAGGTTGGGCGATCAGCCCCAGCATTTT
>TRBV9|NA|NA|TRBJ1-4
CASSAAWNEKLFF
TGTGCCAGCAGCGCAGCATGGAATGAAAAACTGTTTTTT
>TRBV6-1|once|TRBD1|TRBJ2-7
CASTPGQGTVYEQYF
TGTGCCAGCACCCCCGGACAGGGGACTGTTTACGAGCAGTACTTC
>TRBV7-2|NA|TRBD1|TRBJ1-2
CASSLVTGEVYGYTF
TGTGCCAGCAGCTTAGTGACAGGGGAAGTCTATGGCTACACCTTC
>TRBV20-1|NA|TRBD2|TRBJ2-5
CSARDGGSQETQYF
TGCAGTGCTAGGGACGGCGGGAGCCAAGAGACCCAGTACTTC
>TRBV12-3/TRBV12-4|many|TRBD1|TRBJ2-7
CASSRTGKYEQYF
TGTGCCAGCAGTCGGACAGGAAAATACGAGCAGTACTTC
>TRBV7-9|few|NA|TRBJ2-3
CASSLLLAASTDTQYF
TGTGCCAGCAGCTTACTCTTAGCGGCTAGCACAGATACGCAGTATTTT
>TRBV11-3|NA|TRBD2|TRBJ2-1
CASSSQREGYNEQFF
TGTGCCAGCAGCTCACAGCGGGAGGGCTACAATGAGCAGTTCTTC
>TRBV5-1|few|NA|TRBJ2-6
CASSLSPGRTGANVLTF
TGCGCCAGCAGCTTGTCTCCAGGGAGAACTGGGGCCAACGTCCTGACTTTC
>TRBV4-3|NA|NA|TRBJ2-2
CASSQVLRTLTGELFF
TGCGCCAGCAGCCAAGTGCTTCGGACCCTTACCGGGGAGCTGTTTTTT
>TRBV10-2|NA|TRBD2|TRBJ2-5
CASKASGRGETQYF
TGCGCCAGCAAAGCTAGCGGGAGAGGGGAGACCCAGTACTTC
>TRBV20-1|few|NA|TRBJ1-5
CSARRGYQPQHF
TGCAGTGCTAGACGTGGGTATCAGCCCCAGCATTTT
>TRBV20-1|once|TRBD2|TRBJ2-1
CSASSVREVTGNEQFF
TGCAGTGCTAGTTCCGTTCGGGAGGTCACAGGCAATGAGCAGTTCTTC
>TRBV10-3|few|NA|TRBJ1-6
CAISESTGSGSPLHF
TGTGCCATCAGTGAGTCCACAGGGAGTGGATCACCCCTCCACTTT
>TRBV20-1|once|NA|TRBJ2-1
CSARGGRGRDEQFF
TGCAGTGCTAGAGGGGGACGCGGAAGGGATGAGCAGTTCTTC
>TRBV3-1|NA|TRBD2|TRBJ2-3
CASSQHMVAGSADTQYF
TGTGCCAGCAGCCAACATATGGTAGCGGGGTCGGCAGATACGCAGTATTTT
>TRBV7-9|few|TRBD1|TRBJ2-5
CASGPGTGGQENQYF
TGTGCCAGCGGTCCGGGGACAGGGGGACAAGAGAACCAGTACTTC
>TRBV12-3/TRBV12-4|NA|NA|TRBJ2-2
CASSLVGRGTGELFF
TGTGCCAGCAGTTTAGTGGGCAGGGGCACCGGGGAGCTGTTTTTT
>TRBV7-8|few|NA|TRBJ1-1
CASSLAATEAFF
TGTGCCAGCAGCTTAGCGGCCACTGAAGCTTTCTTT
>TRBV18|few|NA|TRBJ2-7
CASSPVGSSYEQYF
TGTGCCAGCTCACCGGTCGGGAGCTCCTACGAGCAGTACTTC
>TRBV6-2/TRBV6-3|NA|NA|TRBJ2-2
CASSYVLGFTNTGELFF
TGTGCCAGCAGTTACGTATTGGGATTCACGAACACCGGGGAGCTGTTTTTT
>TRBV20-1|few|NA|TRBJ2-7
CSASRTVDHEQYF
TGCAGTGCTAGTCGGACTGTAGACCACGAGCAGTACTTC
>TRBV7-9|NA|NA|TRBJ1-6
CASSSRAFNSPLHF
TGTGCCAGCAGCTCCCGGGCCTTTAATTCACCCCTCCACTTT
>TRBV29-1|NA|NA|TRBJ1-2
CSVAGGYTF
TGCAGCGTCGCGGGTGGCTACACCTTC
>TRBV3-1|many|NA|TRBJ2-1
CASSQSYNEQFF
TGTGCCAGCAGCCAGAGTTACAATGAGCAGTTCTTC
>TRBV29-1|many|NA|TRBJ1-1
CRAFDSMNTEAFF
TGCAGAGCATTTGACAGCATGAACACTGAAGCTTTCTTT
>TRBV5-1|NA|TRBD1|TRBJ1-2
CASSVTGADYGYTF
TGCGCCAGCAGCGTAACAGGGGCCGATTATGGCTACACCTTC
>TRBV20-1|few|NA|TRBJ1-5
CSARTKANQPQHF
TGCAGTGCTAGAACCAAGGCCAATCAGCCCCAGCATTTT
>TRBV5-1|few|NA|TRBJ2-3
CASSSDGITQYF
TGCGCCAGCAGCTCGGACGGAATTACGCAGTATTTT
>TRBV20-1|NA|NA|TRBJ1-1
CSARDVGAEAFF
TGCAGTGCTAGAGATGTCGGTGCTGAAGCTTTCTTT
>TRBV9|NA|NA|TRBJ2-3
CASSVELWGGRDTQYF
TGTGCCAGCAGCGTAGAATTGTGGGGGGGCAGAGATACGCAGTATTTT
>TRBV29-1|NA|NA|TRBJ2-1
CSGQGIYNEQFF
TGCAGCGGGCAGGGGATCTACAATGAGCAGTTCTTC